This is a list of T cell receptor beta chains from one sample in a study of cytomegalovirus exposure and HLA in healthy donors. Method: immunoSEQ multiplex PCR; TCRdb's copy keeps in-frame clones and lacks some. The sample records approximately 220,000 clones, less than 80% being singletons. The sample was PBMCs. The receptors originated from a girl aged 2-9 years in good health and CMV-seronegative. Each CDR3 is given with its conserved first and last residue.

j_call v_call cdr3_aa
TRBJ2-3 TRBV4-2 CASSQEVRENTDTQYF
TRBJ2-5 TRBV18 CASSPWREETQYF
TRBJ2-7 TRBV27 CASSTSGSTYEQYF
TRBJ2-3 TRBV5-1 CASSLDGLADTDTQYF
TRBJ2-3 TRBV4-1 CASSQDRDLQYF
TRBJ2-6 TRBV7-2 CASSLSHFGSGANVLTF
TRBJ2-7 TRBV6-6 CASKQGLGEQYF
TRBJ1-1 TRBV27 CASSTSGRTTEAFF
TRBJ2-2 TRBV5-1 CASSLTSGNTGELFF
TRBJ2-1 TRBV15 CATSSGQREQFF
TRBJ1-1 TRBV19 CASSIVGGGNTEAFF
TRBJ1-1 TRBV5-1 CASSRLGIGSATEAFF
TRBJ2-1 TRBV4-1 CASSPLAGEAYNEQFF
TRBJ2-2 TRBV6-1 CASRGTGWTGELFF
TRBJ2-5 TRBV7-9 CASGIAGAQETQYF
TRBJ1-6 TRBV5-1 CASRTFGGGPNSPLHF
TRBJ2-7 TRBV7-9 CASSLFAGPGYEQYF
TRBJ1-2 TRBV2 CASTRGEGYTF
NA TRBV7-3 CASSLGPGDYEQYF
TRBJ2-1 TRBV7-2 CASSSTGTVYNEQFF
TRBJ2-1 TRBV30 CAWSSLYEQFF
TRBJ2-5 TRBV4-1 CASSQWGLGETQYF
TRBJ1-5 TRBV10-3 CATATGNQPQHF
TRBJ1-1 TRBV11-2 CASSHDTVEAFF
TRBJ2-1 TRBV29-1 CSVCWGHGGNEQFF
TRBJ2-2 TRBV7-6 CASSLGEHTGELFF
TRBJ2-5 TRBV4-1 CASSQLRDSDFQETQYF
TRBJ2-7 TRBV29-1 CSVESISYEQYF
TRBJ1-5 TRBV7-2 CASSLRQGAGQPQHF
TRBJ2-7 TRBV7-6 CASSYSGFSEQYF
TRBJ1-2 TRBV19 CASSSRTDYGYTF
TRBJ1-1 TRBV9 CASSVDRNTEAFF
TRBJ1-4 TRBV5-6 CASSLAGTSKKLFF
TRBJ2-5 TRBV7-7 CASSLRSGLGETQYF
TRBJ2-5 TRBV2 CASSEGGGSIWTQYF
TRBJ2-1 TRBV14 CASSQLIPTILGSYNEQFF
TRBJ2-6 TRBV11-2 CASSVRDRASSGANVLTF
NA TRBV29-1 CSVGHGTYEQYF
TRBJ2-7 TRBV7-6 CASSLGTGASYEQYF
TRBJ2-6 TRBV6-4 CASSDSSTGLRSGANVLTF
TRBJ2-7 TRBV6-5 CASSYAGGNEQYF
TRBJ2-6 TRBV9 CASSAGGGQGISGANVLTF
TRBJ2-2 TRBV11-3 CASSPWTSDNTGELFF
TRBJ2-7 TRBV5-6 CASSRLAGNYEQYF
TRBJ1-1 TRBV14 CASSQRTVNIEAFF
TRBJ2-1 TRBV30 CAWSTQGGEQFF
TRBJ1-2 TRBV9 CASSPTPGPKGGYTF
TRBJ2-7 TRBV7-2 CASSLSGGRPYEQYF
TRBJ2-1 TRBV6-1 CASSPQPTGGKKQFF
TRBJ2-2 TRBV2 CASSDSENTGELFF
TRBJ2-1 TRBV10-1 CASSPQGWNEQFF
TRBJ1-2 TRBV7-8 CASSPRAQRDYGYTF
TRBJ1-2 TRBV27 CASSLLGDTFSNYGYTF